The 27 T cell receptor beta chains in this list originate from one sample, sequenced in a study of blood T cells in healthy people across ages. With a J-beta primer mix and a sample-barcoded 5' primer, a second PCR ran about 7 to 11 cycles. Using its own MiXCR run on the 5' RACE reads, TCRdb lists one record per CDR3 protein. The sample consists of just under 750,000 distinct CDR3 sequences, 20% to 25% of them appearing once. Sequences were obtained from blood. The receptors shown here come from a man between 65 and 85 years old in good health.

This clonotype was recorded a few times. The V and J genes are TRBV7-9 and TRBJ1-2; D ambiguous. The CDR3 totals 15 residues. V was shortened by 0 bases and J by 4 bases, with 12 bases between the two germline ends. CDR1 is SEHNR and CDR2 is FQNEAQ in the germline V gene (reference sequence). CDR3 sequence (DNA): TGTGCCAGCAGCTTAGCATCGGCCGGCTTCTATGGCTACACCTTC. Translation: CASSLASAGFYGYTF.

As concerns this clonotype: Relative to the germline gene, one junction end is altered; a read error may explain this. CDR3 protein: CASSPSGGGATEASF. DNA of the CDR3: TGTGCCAGCAGTCCCTCGGGCGGGGGCGCCACTGAAGCTTCCTTT. The rearrangement joins TRBV12-3 or TRBV12-4 to TRBJ1-1, with D possibly TRBD1 on 6 matching bases. The CDR3 spans 15 residues.

The V and J genes are TRBV5-4 and TRBJ1-2, with 7 bases that match TRBD1. The germline V gene has CDR1 SGHNT and CDR2 YYREEE (reference sequence). The CDR3 is 15 amino acids. J lost 7 bases, V lost 4 bases, and 13 bases had no gene match. The CDR3 DNA sequence: TGTGCCAGCAGCAATGCCGGGACAGAACTACTTGGCTACACCTTC. Amino acid sequence: CASSNAGTELLGYTF.

This sequence joins TRBV28 and TRBJ2-3; a possible D gene is TRBD2 (6 bases). The germline V gene has CDR1 MDHEN and CDR2 SYDVKM. The CDR3 has 15 residues. Trimming shortened V by 10 bases and J by 3 bases, and 20 bases separated the two germline ends. The CDR3 DNA reads as TGTGCCACATCCCGGAGGGAGTGGAATACAGATACGCAGTATTTT. It is translated as CATSRREWNTDTQYF.

This clonotype was counted a few times. The rearrangement uses TRBV29-1 and TRBJ1-2; 7 nucleotides line up with TRBD1. Germline V lookup: CDR1 SQVTM, CDR2 ANQGSEA. The CDR3 loop spans 13 amino acids. J lost 7 bases, V lost 6 bases, and 11 bases had no gene match. CDR3 residues: CSVAGQVLGGYTF. CDR3 in DNA: TGCAGCGTCGCCGGACAGGTCCTGGGTGGCTACACCTTC.

The sample holds many counts of this clonotype. The J gene is TRBJ2-3, the V gene TRBV5-1; D may be TRBD2 (5 bases). V was clipped by 0 bases and J by 3 bases, with 11 bases between them. The germline V gene encodes CDR1 SGHRS and CDR2 YFSETQ. The CDR3 is made up of 15 amino acids. The CDR3 region is CASSLGTQRTDTQYF. CDR3 DNA sequence: TGCGCCAGCAGCTTGGGGACTCAAAGAACAGATACGCAGTATTTT.

The V and J genes are TRBV20-1 and TRBJ2-3; possibly TRBD1 or TRBD2 for D (6 bases each). Germline assignment: CDR1 DFQATT and CDR2 SNEGSKA (reference sequence). The CDR3 loop spans 15 amino acids. V was cut by 6 bases and J by 0 bases, with 16 bases left in between. CDR3 in amino acids: CSAKLGGRSTDTQYF. DNA for the CDR3: TGCAGTGCAAAGCTGGGGGGCCGGAGCACAGATACGCAGTATTTT.

The table lists this clonotype with a few counts. The chain combines TRBV19 with TRBJ2-7; D not resolved. CDR3 length equals 12 residues. Germline-derived CDR1 and CDR2 are LNHDA and SQIVND (reference sequence). V was cut by 4 bases and J by 6 bases, with 10 bases left in between. The CDR3 nucleotides are TGTGCCAGTAGTACGCCTTTAAGCGAGCAGTACTTC. As protein: CASSTPLSEQYF.

This clonotype was picked up a small number of times. V and J are TRBV25-1 and TRBJ2-3, with TRBD2 identical over 12 bases. The germline V gene encodes CDR1 MGHDK and CDR2 SYGVNS. V lost 3 bases to trimming and J lost 2 bases; unmatched junction nucleotides: 3. This CDR3 is 16 amino acids long. The CDR3: CASSEGLAGLTDTQYF. In DNA, the CDR3 is TGTGCCAGCAGTGAGGGACTAGCGGGCCTCACAGATACGCAGTATTTT. Full variable domain (outside the CDR3, taken from reference TRBV25-1 and TRBJ2-3): EADIYQTPRYLVIGTGKKITLECSQTMGHDKMYWYQQDPGMELHLIHYSYGVNSTEKGDLSSESTVSRIRTEHFPLTLESARPSHTSQYLCASSEGLAGLTDTQYFGPGTRLTVL.

The chain links TRBV12-3 or TRBV12-4 to TRBJ2-1; tentatively, D is TRBD2 (5 bases). The CDR3 contains 15 residues. With 6 bases removed from V and 0 bases from J, the gap between germline ends came to 12 bases. The CDR3 DNA follows: TGTGCCAGCAGCCCTACTAGGAACTCCTACAATGAGCAGTTCTTC. Amino acid sequence: CASSPTRNSYNEQFF.

This clonotype was counted between two and nine times. The chain joins TRBV20-1 to TRBJ2-6; D is undetermined. V shed 6 bases and J shed 4 bases, with 13 bases lying between them. Germline V gene sequence: CDR1 DFQATT, CDR2 SNEGSKA (reference sequence). The CDR3 is made up of 14 amino acids. The CDR3 DNA sequence: TGCAGTGCCCCAGCTATTCCCGGGGCCAACGTCCTGACTTTC. Translating gives CSAPAIPGANVLTF.

Note on this clonotype: This clone may be a read error of a much larger clone one base away. V usage is TRBV7-3 and J usage is TRBJ2-1; 12 nucleotides line up with TRBD2. Unmatched junction bases numbered 1, after V lost 4 bases and J lost 6 bases. The CDR3 consists of 14 residues. Germline lookup yields CDR1 SGHTA and CDR2 FQGTGA. The DNA for the CDR3 is TGTGCCAGCAGCTCGACTAGCGGGAGCAATGAGCAGTTCTTC. Residues: CASSSTSGSNEQFF.

In this sample, this clonotype turned up a few times. V is TRBV6-5 and J is TRBJ2-7; perhaps TRBD1 as D (5 bases). Germline-derived CDR1 and CDR2 are MNHEY and SVGAGI. The CDR3 runs 14 residues. The V gene lost 6 bases and the J gene lost 3 bases, with 15 bases spanning the gap. The CDR3 DNA follows: TGTGCCAGCAGGCCAGGGTTAAGGGGCTACGAGCAGTACTTC. As protein: CASRPGLRGYEQYF.

Of note for this clonotype: Germline and junction disagree at one end, which may indicate a read error. V is TRBV7-3 and J is TRBJ2-5; the D is unclear. The CDR3 runs to 13 residues. Germline V gene sequence: CDR1 SGHTA, CDR2 FQGTGA. CDR3 DNA sequence: TGTGCCAGCAGCTTAACGCGAGAGGAGACCCGGTACTTC. This codes for CASSLTREETRYF.

This clonotype was seen a handful of times. This rearrangement joins TRBV14 to TRBJ2-3; no clear D. Trimming left V 2 bases short and J 0 bases short, with 15 bases between. This CDR3 contains 17 residues. Germline CDR1 reads SGHDN; CDR2 reads FVKESK. The CDR3 DNA sequence: TGTGCCAGCAGCCAACTTTCTAAAGATCTTAGCACAGATACGCAGTATTTT. It yields the protein CASSQLSKDLSTDTQYF.

The gene calls are TRBV20-1 and TRBJ2-5, with 7 positions matching TRBD2. TRBJ2-1 explains the end of the DNA better; the J call may be wrong. The CDR3 sequence is 15 residues long. Germline lookup yields CDR1 DFQATT and CDR2 SNEGSKA (reference sequence). In nucleotides, the CDR3 is TGCAGTGCTAGCGGGGCGGGAGCTGCTCACAATGAGCAGTTCTTC. Its translation: CSASGAGAAHNEQFF.

In this sample, this clonotype turned up many times. The chain links TRBV10-3 to TRBJ2-7; D remains unclear. This CDR3 is 11 amino acids long. Germline V gene lookup returns CDR1 ENHRY and CDR2 SYGVKD. Trimming cost V 10 bases and J 3 bases, with 10 bases left between them. The CDR3 region is CATRTDYEQYF. The CDR3 DNA sequence: TGTGCCACCAGGACCGACTACGAGCAGTACTTC.

This clonotype was seen a few times. The V call is TRBV3-1, the J call TRBJ1-4; D gene uncertain. The CDR3 is made up of 14 amino acids. V dropped 5 bases and J dropped 4 bases, with 11 bases sitting between them. Germline CDR1 LGHDT, CDR2 YNNKEL (reference sequence). The CDR3 sequence is CASSGDGLNEKLFF. For the CDR3, the DNA is TGTGCCAGCAGCGGTGACGGTCTTAATGAAAAACTGTTTTTT.

CDR3 sequence (DNA): TGTGCCAGCTCACCAATCAAGGGGGTGAACACTGAAGCTTTCTTT. Its translation: CASSPIKGVNTEAFF. This rearrangement joins TRBV18 to TRBJ1-1; weak D call: TRBD1 (6 bases). Germline-derived CDR1 and CDR2 are KGHSH and LQKENI. The V end lost 2 bases, the J end lost 0 bases, and 10 bases lay between the germline ends. This CDR3 comprises 15 residues.

The V call is TRBV19, the J call TRBJ2-1; 9 bases align to TRBD2. V was pared by 4 bases and J by 2 bases, with 6 bases of the junction left unmatched. Germline-derived CDR1 and CDR2 are LNHDA and SQIVND (reference sequence). This CDR3 has 16 amino acids. Written as DNA, the CDR3 is TGTGCCAGTAGTACTTCAATAGCGGGAGCCTACAATGAGCAGTTCTTC. This codes for CASSTSIAGAYNEQFF.

The J gene is TRBJ2-6, the V gene TRBV4-2, with D unclear. The CDR3 has 17 residues. Germline loops: CDR1 LGHNA, CDR2 YNFKEQ. The ends were cut back, 1 base at V and 0 bases at J, with 10 bases in the middle. CDR3: CASSQGLQNSGANVLTF. For the CDR3, the DNA is TGTGCCAGCAGCCAAGGACTCCAGAACTCTGGGGCCAACGTCCTGACTTTC.

This clonotype was seen many times. This chain uses TRBV12-3 or TRBV12-4 with TRBJ1-2; 9 bases align to TRBD1. Germline trimming cut 7 bases from V and 8 bases from J; bases unmatched to any gene: 8. The CDR3 covers 13 residues. CDR3 sequence (DNA): TGTGCCAGCACCCTAGGGACAGGGAAAGGCTACACCTTC. Encoded protein: CASTLGTGKGYTF.

The chain recombines TRBV11-2 with TRBJ2-5; the D gene is possibly TRBD1 (5 bases). The ends were cut back, 1 base at V and 7 bases at J, with 13 bases in the middle. The V gene's germline CDR1 is SGHAT and CDR2 FQNNGV. The CDR3 runs to 14 residues. This CDR3 is CASSLGGRAGTQYF. The CDR3 DNA is TGTGCCAGCAGCTTAGGTGGCAGGGCTGGGACCCAGTACTTC.

The chain links TRBV5-5 to TRBJ1-1; 9 positions agree with TRBD1. V lost 5 bases to trimming and J lost 10 bases; unmatched junction nucleotides: 9. Germline loops: CDR1 SGHKS, CDR2 YYEKEE (reference sequence). The CDR3 is 13 residues long. The CDR3 here is CASRPTGGGLAFF. CDR3 in DNA: TGTGCCAGCAGACCTACAGGGGGCGGTTTAGCTTTCTTT. Using reference TRBV5-5 and TRBJ1-1 for the parts outside the CDR3, the full variable domain is DAGVTQSPTHLIKTRGQQVTLRCSPISGHKSVSWYQQVLGQGPQFIFQYYEKEERGRGNFPDRFSARQFPNYSSELNVNALLLGDSALYLCASRPTGGGLAFFGQGTRLTVV.

This clonotype was observed a few times. The conserved phenylalanine or tryptophan normally closing the CDR3 is absent here, so this likely arose from a read error. The chain is built from TRBV5-1 and TRBJ1-2, with D tentatively TRBD1 (5 bases). This CDR3 is 13 amino acids long. V dropped 0 bases and J dropped 8 bases, with 11 bases sitting between them. Germline CDR1 SGHRS, CDR2 YFSETQ. The CDR3 spells CASSLDGTFGYTL. The CDR3, as DNA: TGCGCCAGCAGCTTGGACGGGACTTTCGGCTACACCCTC.

This clonotype occurred a few times. The chain couples TRBV30 to TRBJ1-4; D perhaps matches TRBD1 (5 bases). Trimming pared 1 base from V and 8 bases from J, leaving 11 bases between. This CDR3 is built from 13 residues. Germline CDR1 reads GTSNPN; CDR2 reads SVGIG (reference sequence). The CDR3 DNA sequence: TGTGCCTGGAGTGCAGGGATAGAGGAAAAACTGTTTTTT. It translates to CAWSAGIEEKLFF.

The chain links TRBV28 to TRBJ1-2; TRBD1 might be the D (5 bases). The germline V gene has CDR1 MDHEN and CDR2 SYDVKM. This CDR3 is 16 amino acids long. V was shortened by 3 bases and J by 3 bases, with 17 bases between the two germline ends. The CDR3 DNA reads TGTGCCAGCAGTTTTCGGCCTTCAGGGACCGACTATGGCTACACCTTC. This codes for CASSFRPSGTDYGYTF.